The 13 T cell receptor beta chains presented below share a single source sample, sequenced in a study of blood T cell repertoires in COVID-19. Here immunoSEQ multiplex PCR was the method, and the copy in TCRdb shows in-frame clones only, minus some. In the table there are about 120,000 clones, approximately 92% of which are singletons. Sequenced material: peripheral blood. The receptors here all came from a man between 70 and 80 years old with active or convalescent COVID-19.

The CDR3 protein is CASSLRTRGALLGANVLTF. The CDR3 coding sequence is TGTGCCAGCAGTTTACGGACCCGGGGGGCCCTTCTCGGGGCCAACGTCCTGACTTTC. This chain connects TRBV28 to TRBJ2-6; a possible D gene is TRBD2 (7 bases). Between the trimmed V and J ends, which lost 2 bases and 4 bases, there was a span of 21 bases. Germline loops: CDR1 MDHEN, CDR2 SYDVKM. This CDR3 contains 19 residues.

The chain carries TRBV19 and TRBJ2-3, with 9 positions matching TRBD1. V shed 6 bases, J shed 1 base, and the junction held 5 bases outside the gene matches. Germline assignment: CDR1 LNHDA and CDR2 SQIVND (reference sequence). The length of the CDR3 is 15 residues. CDR3 region: CASRTRTGGTDTQYF. The DNA of the CDR3 is TGTGCCAGTAGGACCCGGACAGGGGGCACAGATACGCAGTATTTT.

The chain is built from TRBV6-2 or TRBV6-3 and TRBJ2-7; the match to TRBD2 covers 8 bases. V trimming: 5 bases; J trimming: 0 bases; junction bases outside the gene matches: 6. This CDR3 has 15 amino acids. Germline V gene sequence: CDR1 MNHEY, CDR2 SVGEGT. The CDR3 reads CASSPYLAGSYEQYF. CDR3 in DNA: TGTGCCAGCAGTCCCTACCTAGCGGGCTCCTACGAGCAGTACTTC.

Only one count was recorded for this clone. This rearrangement joins TRBV7-3 to TRBJ2-3, with a weak D call TRBD2 (7 bases). This CDR3 region has 16 residues. CDR1 and CDR2 from the germline V gene are SGHTA and FQGTGA. Trimming left V 2 bases short and J 4 bases short, with 16 bases between. Written as DNA, the CDR3 is TGTGCCAGCAGCTTACAGGGACATAGCGGGCCAGATACGCAGTATTTT. As protein: CASSLQGHSGPDTQYF. Based on the CDR3 plus reference TRBV7-3 and TRBJ2-3, the full variable domain is GAGVSQTPSNKVTEKGKYVELRCDPISGHTALYWYRQSLGQGPEFLIYFQGTGAADDSGLPNDRFFAVRPEGSVSTLKIQRTERGDSAVYLCASSLQGHSGPDTQYFGPGTRLTVL.

Comments on this clone: Germline is not matched at one junction end, which may reflect a read error. The rearrangement uses TRBV7-7 and TRBJ2-7; D perhaps matches TRBD2 (5 bases). CDR1 and CDR2 (germline): SSHAT, FNYEAQ (reference sequence). The CDR3 loop spans 13 amino acids. The DNA for the CDR3 is TGTGCTAGCAGCTGGGGAGTATCCCACGAGCAGTACTTC. Translating it yields CASSWGVSHEQYF.

V is TRBV6-5 and J is TRBJ1-4; 12 nucleotides match TRBD1. V was clipped by 6 bases and J by 7 bases; unmatched bases: 6. The CDR3 covers 15 residues. Germline CDR1 is MNHEY and CDR2 is SVGAGI. The CDR3: CASSRDRGRGEKLFF. CDR3 sequence (DNA): TGTGCCAGCAGCCGGGACAGGGGGCGCGGTGAAAAACTGTTTTTT.

J is TRBJ1-6 and V is TRBV10-3; 10 nucleotides align to TRBD1. The CDR3 runs to 16 residues. Germline-derived CDR1 and CDR2 are ENHRY and SYGVKD. V was pared by 10 bases and J by 9 bases, with 15 bases of the junction left unmatched. The CDR3 DNA reads TGTGCCACCCTTGACAGGGGGCGAATGGATTCTTCACCCCTCCACTTT. It codes for CATLDRGRMDSSPLHF.

The genes are TRBV28 and TRBJ2-3, with TRBD1 as a possible D gene (6 bases). The V gene's germline CDR1 is MDHEN and CDR2 SYDVKM. This CDR3 is 14 amino acids long. Between the trimmed V and J ends, which lost 1 base and 4 bases, there was a span of 9 bases. The CDR3 sequence: CASSLSDSSDTQYF. The DNA of the CDR3 is TGTGCCAGCAGTTTATCGGACAGTTCAGATACGCAGTATTTT.

The chain has TRBV4-1 and TRBJ1-2; D remains ambiguous. Trimming removed 0 bases at V and 2 bases at J, with 7 bases between. The length of the CDR3 is 14 residues. Germline V CDR1 and CDR2: MGHRA, YSYEKL. CDR3 nucleotide sequence: TGCGCCAGCAGCCAAGATCTTGTGAACTATGGCTACACCTTC. It yields the protein CASSQDLVNYGYTF.

This chain links TRBV10-2 with TRBJ2-2; D not certain. The length of the CDR3 is 14 residues. Germline V gene sequence: CDR1 WSHSY, CDR2 SAAADI. Trimming shortened V by 0 bases and J by 6 bases, and 8 bases separated the two germline ends. In DNA form, the CDR3 reads TGCGCCAGCAGTGAGTCGGAGAAGGCCGGGGAGCTGTTTTTT. Translated, it gives CASSESEKAGELFF.

This clone occurred once. The rearrangement joins TRBV7-2 to TRBJ2-6; D gene uncertain. CDR1 is SGHTA, CDR2 FQGNSA, per germline. Trimming took off 5 bases at V and 2 bases at J, with 10 bases between the two ends. This CDR3 contains 15 residues. In DNA, the CDR3 is TGTGCCAGCAGCCCCGGGTTGGCTGGGGCCAACGTCCTGACTTTC. It translates to CASSPGLAGANVLTF.

The CDR3 loop is CASSVAAGTDTQYF. The CDR3 coding sequence is TGTGCCAGCAGCGTAGCGGCGGGCACAGATACGCAGTATTTT. The chain uses TRBV9 and TRBJ2-3; no definite D call. The CDR3 sequence is 14 residues long. The germline V gene has CDR1 SGDLS and CDR2 YYNGEE. Trimming took off 0 bases at V and 1 base at J, with 6 bases between the two ends.

The CDR3 DNA follows: TGTGCCACCTTCGGACAGGGGGCGTCTAACTATGGCTACACCTTC. Its translation: CATFGQGASNYGYTF. The V gene is TRBV28, the J gene TRBJ1-2; 11 nucleotides match TRBD1. The CDR3 is 15 residues long. Trimming removed 10 bases from V and 0 bases from J; junction bases left unmatched: 7. In germline, CDR1 is MDHEN, CDR2 SYDVKM.